These 5 T cell receptor beta chains were sequenced from one sample in a study of T cells in Graves' hyperthyroidism and ophthalmopathy. Authors of the study amplified TCR beta CDR3 regions from RNA transcripts. HTBI primers were the set used in a first-round RT-PCR of the TCR CDR3. TCRdb analysed the multiplex PCR reads with MiXCR anew, one entry per CDR3 protein. The sample lists about 350,000 distinct CDR3 sequences; about 15% were seen once. Sequenced sample: blood. Source of these receptors: a woman aged 60-70 years with Graves' ophthalmopathy.

This clonotype appeared many times. V and J are TRBV30 and TRBJ1-6; TRBD1 agrees at 7 bases. The trim removed 2 bases at V and 7 bases at J, leaving 5 bases unmatched. The CDR3 has 14 residues. CDR1 GTSNPN and CDR2 SVGIG come from the germline V gene (reference sequence). CDR3 nucleotides: TGTGCCTGGAGTTTGGGACAGCCAAATTCACCCCTCCACTTT. It is translated as CAWSLGQPNSPLHF.

This clonotype showed up many times. V usage is TRBV20-1 and J usage is TRBJ2-1; 9 bases agree with TRBD2. CDR1 DFQATT and CDR2 SNEGSKA come from the germline V gene (reference sequence). The CDR3 spans 13 residues. The V segment lost 6 bases and the J segment 6 bases; nucleotides outside the gene matches: 6. This CDR3 reads CSAPGTSSNEQFF. The CDR3 coding sequence is TGCAGTGCCCCCGGGACTAGCAGCAATGAGCAGTTCTTC.

Ten or more counts support this clonotype. V and J are TRBV20-1 and TRBJ2-1, with TRBD2 as a possible D gene (6 bases). Germline V CDR1 and CDR2: DFQATT, SNEGSKA (reference sequence). The CDR3 runs to 14 residues. The V gene lost 6 bases and the J gene lost 6 bases, with 18 bases spanning the gap. CDR3 nucleotide sequence: TGCAGTGCCCGGGGGACGGGAGTGCTCAATGAGCAGTTCTTC. Its protein is CSARGTGVLNEQFF.

This clonotype has a count of ten or more. The rearrangement joins TRBV12-3 or TRBV12-4 to TRBJ2-1; tentatively, D is TRBD2 (5 bases). There are 14 residues in the CDR3. Between the trimmed V and J ends, which lost 3 bases and 5 bases, there was a span of 11 bases. The CDR3 protein is CASSFQRSNNEQFF. In DNA, the CDR3 is TGTGCCAGCAGTTTCCAGCGGAGCAACAATGAGCAGTTCTTC.

This chain links TRBV9 with TRBJ2-1; 8 bases agree with TRBD2. Germline-derived CDR1 and CDR2 are SGDLS and YYNGEE. The J segment lost 7 bases and the V segment lost 0 bases, leaving 9 bases of the junction unmatched. There are 16 residues in the CDR3. CDR3 in amino acids: CASSVESSGSGNEQFF. The DNA for the CDR3 is TGTGCCAGCAGCGTAGAATCCAGCGGGAGTGGTAATGAGCAGTTCTTC.